This T cell receptor beta chain was profiled in a study of cytomegalovirus exposure and HLA in healthy donors. From germline, CDR1 is LGHNA and CDR2 YNFKEQ. V was cut by 2 bases and J by 10 bases, with 9 bases left in between. This CDR3 comprises 12 residues. The PCR employed 60 Vbeta primers together with 13 Jbeta primers. TCRdb's table, derived via immunoSEQ multiplex PCR, lists solely in-frame clones and lacks some. Of under 150,000 clones in the sample, 80% to 90% were seen once. The chain is built from TRBV4-2 and TRBJ2-1; TRBD2 is a possible D gene (5 bases). The TCR originated in a male donor in good health and CMV-seropositive. The sequencing input was PBMCs. The CDR3 DNA is TGTGCCAGCAGCCAAAACGGGAAGGAGCAGTTCTTC. Amino acid sequence: CASSQNGKEQFF.